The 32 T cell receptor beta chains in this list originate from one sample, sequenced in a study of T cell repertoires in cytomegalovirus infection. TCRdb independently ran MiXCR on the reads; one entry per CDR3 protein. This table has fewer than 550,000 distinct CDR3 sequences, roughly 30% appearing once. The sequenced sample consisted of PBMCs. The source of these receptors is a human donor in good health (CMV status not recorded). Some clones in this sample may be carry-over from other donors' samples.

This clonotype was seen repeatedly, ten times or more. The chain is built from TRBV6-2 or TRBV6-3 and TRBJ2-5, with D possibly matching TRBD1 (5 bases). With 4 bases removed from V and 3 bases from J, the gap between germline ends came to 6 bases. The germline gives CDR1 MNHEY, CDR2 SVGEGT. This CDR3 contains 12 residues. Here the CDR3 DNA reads TGTGCCAGCAGTTCAGGGAAAGAGACCCAGTACTTC. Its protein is CASSSGKETQYF.

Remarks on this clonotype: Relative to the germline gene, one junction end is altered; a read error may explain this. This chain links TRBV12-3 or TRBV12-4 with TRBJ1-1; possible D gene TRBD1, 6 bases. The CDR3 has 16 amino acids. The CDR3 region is CASSAPGVQQNTAAFF. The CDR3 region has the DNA TGTGCCAGCAGTGCTCCAGGGGTTCAACAGAACACTGCAGCTTTCTTT.

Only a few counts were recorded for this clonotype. The DNA for the CDR3 is TGTGCCAGTAGTATCGTGGGGCATAGCAATCAGCCCCAGCATTTT. Translating it yields CASSIVGHSNQPQHF. This sequence joins TRBV19 and TRBJ1-5; weak D call: TRBD1 (5 bases). From germline, CDR1 is LNHDA and CDR2 SQIVND (reference sequence). The CDR3 length is 15 residues. V was clipped by 3 bases and J by 0 bases, with 9 bases between them.

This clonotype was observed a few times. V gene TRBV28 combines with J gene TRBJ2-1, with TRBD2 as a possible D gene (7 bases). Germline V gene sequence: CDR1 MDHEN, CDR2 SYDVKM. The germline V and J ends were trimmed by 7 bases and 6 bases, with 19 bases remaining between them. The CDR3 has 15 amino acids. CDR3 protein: CASKPTGRAGNEQFF. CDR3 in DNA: TGTGCCAGCAAACCAACAGGGAGGGCCGGCAATGAGCAGTTCTTC.

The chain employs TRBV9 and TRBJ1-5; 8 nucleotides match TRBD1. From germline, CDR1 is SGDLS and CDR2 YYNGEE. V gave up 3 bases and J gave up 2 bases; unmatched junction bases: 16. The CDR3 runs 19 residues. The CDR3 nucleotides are TGTGCCAGCAGCGACGTTTCCGGGACAGGTTCCATCGGCAATCAGCCCCAGCATTTT. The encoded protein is CASSDVSGTGSIGNQPQHF.

The CDR3 nucleotides read TGTGCCAGCAGTTTATATGGACAACTGAACACCGGGGAGCTGTTTTTT. Its translation is CASSLYGQLNTGELFF. The chain joins TRBV27 to TRBJ2-2; TRBD1 is a possible D gene (5 bases). Germline CDR1 reads MNHEY; CDR2 reads SMNVEV (reference sequence). Trimming shortened V by 1 base and J by 1 base, and 10 bases separated the two germline ends. This CDR3 is built from 16 residues.

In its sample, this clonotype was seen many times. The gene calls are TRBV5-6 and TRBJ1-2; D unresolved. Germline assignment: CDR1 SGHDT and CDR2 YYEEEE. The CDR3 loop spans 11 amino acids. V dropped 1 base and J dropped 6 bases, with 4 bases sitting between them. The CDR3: CASSLQDGYTF. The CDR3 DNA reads TGTGCCAGCAGCTTGCAGGATGGCTACACCTTC.

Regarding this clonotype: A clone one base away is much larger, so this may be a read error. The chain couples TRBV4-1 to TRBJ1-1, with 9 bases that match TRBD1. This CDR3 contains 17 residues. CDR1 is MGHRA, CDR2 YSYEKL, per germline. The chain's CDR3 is CASSHHDRGKANTDAFF. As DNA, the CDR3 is TGCGCCAGCAGCCATCATGACAGGGGGAAAGCTAACACTGACGCTTTCTTT.

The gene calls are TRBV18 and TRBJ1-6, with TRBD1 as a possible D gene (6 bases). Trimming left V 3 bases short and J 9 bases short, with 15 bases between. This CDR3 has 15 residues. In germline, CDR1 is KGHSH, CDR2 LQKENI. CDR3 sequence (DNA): TGTGCCAGCTCACCCGGGACAATGGGTTCTTCACCCCTCCACTTT. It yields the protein CASSPGTMGSSPLHF. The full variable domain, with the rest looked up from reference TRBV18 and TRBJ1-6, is NAGVMQNPRHLVRRRGQEARLRCSPMKGHSHVYWYRQLPEEGLKFMVYLQKENIIDESGMPKERFSAEFPKEGPSILRIQQVVRGDSAAYFCASSPGTMGSSPLHFGNGTRLTVT.

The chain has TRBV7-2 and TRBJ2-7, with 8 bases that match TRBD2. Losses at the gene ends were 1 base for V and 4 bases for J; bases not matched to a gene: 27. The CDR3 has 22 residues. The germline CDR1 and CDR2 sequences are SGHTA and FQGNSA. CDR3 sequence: CASSLVGSGASRRAGATYEQYF. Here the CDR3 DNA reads TGTGCCAGCAGCTTAGTCGGATCCGGAGCGAGCCGACGAGCGGGGGCGACTTACGAGCAGTACTTC.

CDR3 sequence (DNA): TGTGCCAGTAGTATAGTACGGGACAGGGCCCATCAGCCCCAGCATTTT. It specifies CASSIVRDRAHQPQHF. The chain combines TRBV19 with TRBJ1-5; 9 bases fit TRBD1. CDR3 length: 16 residues. The J segment lost 5 bases and the V segment lost 1 base, leaving 6 bases of the junction unmatched. CDR1 LNHDA and CDR2 SQIVND come from the germline V gene (reference sequence).

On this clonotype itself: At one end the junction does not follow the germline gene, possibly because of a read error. This CDR3 reads CSSRVAGGTGELFF. CDR3 sequence (DNA): TGCAGTTCTAGAGTAGCGGGGGGTACCGGGGAGCTGTTTTTT. The rearrangement joins TRBV20-1 to TRBJ2-2; TRBD2 matches at 10 bases. Germline V gene sequence: CDR1 DFQATT, CDR2 SNEGSKA (reference sequence). There are 14 residues in the CDR3.

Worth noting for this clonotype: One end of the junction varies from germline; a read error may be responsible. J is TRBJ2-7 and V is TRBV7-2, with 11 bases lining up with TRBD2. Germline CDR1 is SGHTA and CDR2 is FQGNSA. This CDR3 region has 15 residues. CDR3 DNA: TGTTCCAGCAGCTTGGGGACTAGCGGTTTGTACGAGCAGTACTTC. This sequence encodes CSSSLGTSGLYEQYF.

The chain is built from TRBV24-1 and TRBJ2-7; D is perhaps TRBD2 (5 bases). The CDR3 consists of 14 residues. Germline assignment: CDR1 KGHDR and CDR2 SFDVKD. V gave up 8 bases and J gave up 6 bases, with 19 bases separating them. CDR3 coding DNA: TGTGCCACCACATCCAGCGACGGGGATCGCGAGCAGTACTTC. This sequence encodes CATTSSDGDREQYF.

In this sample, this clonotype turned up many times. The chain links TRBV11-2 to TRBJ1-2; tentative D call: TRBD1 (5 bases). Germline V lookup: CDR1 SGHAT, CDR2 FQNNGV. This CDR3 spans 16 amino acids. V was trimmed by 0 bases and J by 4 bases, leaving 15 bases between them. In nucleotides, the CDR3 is TGTGCCAGCAGCTTAGATCATGTTAAGGGGAGCTATGGCTACACCTTC. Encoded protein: CASSLDHVKGSYGYTF. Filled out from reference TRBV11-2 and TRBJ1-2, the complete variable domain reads EAGVAQSPRYKIIEKRQSVAFWCNPISGHATLYWYQQILGQGPKLLIQFQNNGVVDDSQLPKDRFSAERLKGVDSTLKIQPAKLEDSAVYLCASSLDHVKGSYGYTFGSGTRLTVV.

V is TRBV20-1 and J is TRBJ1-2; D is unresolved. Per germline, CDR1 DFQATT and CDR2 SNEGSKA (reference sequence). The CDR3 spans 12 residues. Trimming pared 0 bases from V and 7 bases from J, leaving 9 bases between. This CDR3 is CSARERSPGYTF. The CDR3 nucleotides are TGCAGTGCTAGAGAAAGATCCCCTGGCTACACCTTC.

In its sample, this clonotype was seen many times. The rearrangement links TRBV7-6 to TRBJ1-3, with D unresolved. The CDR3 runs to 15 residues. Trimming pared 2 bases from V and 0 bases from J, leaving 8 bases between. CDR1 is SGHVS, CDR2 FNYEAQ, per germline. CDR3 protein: CASSLTTNSGNTIYF. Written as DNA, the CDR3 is TGTGCCAGCAGCTTAACTACAAACTCTGGAAACACCATATATTTT.

This chain's CDR3 is CASSYSNVAEKLFF. CDR3 DNA sequence: TGTGCCAGCAGTTACTCGAACGTCGCCGAAAAACTGTTTTTT. The J gene is TRBJ1-4, the V gene TRBV6-5; D uncertain. The germline CDR1 and CDR2 sequences are MNHEY and SVGAGI. V lost 0 bases and J 8 bases, leaving 10 bases between the germline ends. The CDR3 contains 14 residues.

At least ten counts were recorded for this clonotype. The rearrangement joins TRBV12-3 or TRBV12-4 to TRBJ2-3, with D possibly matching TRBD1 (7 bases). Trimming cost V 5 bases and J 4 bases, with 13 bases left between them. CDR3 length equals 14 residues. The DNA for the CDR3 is TGTGCCAGCAGTGCGGGACAGTTTTCAGATACGCAGTATTTT. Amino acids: CASSAGQFSDTQYF.

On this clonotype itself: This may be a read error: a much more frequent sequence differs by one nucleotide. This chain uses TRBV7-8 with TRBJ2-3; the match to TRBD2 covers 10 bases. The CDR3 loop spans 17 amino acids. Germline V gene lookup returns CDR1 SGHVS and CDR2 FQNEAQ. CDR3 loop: CASSLVLAGAGPDTPYF. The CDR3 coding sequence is TGTGCCAGCAGCTTAGTCCTAGCGGGGGCCGGGCCAGATACGCCGTATTTT.

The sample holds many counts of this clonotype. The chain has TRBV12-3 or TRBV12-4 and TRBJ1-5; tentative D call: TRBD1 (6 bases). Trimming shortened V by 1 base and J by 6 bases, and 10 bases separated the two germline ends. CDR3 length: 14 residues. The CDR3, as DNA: TGTGCCAGCAGTTTAGGGCAGGGGAGTCAGCCCCAGCATTTT. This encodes CASSLGQGSQPQHF.

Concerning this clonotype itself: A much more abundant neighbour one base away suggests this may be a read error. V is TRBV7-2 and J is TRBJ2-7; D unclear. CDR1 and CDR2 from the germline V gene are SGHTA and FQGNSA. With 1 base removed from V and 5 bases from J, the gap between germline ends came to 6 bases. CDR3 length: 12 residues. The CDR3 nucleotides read TGTGCCAGCAGCTTAGATACCGACGAGCAGTACTTC. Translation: CASSLDTDEQYF.

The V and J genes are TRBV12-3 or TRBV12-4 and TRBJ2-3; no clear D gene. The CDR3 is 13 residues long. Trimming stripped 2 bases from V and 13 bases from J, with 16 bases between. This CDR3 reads CASSLRSALEKYF. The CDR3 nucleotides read TGTGCCAGCAGTTTACGGTCGGCCCTTGAAAAGTATTTT.

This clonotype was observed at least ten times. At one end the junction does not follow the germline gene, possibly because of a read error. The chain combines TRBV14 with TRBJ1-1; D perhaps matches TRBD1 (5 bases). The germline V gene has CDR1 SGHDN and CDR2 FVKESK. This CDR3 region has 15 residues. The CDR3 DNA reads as TGTGCCAGCAGCAAAGAGGACATATCGAACACTGAAGCTTTCTTT. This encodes CASSKEDISNTEAFF.

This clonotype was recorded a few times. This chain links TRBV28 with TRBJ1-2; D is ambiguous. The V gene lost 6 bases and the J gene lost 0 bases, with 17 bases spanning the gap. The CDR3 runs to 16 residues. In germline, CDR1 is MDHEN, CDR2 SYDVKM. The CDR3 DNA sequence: TGTGCCAGCAGGGACGTTTCGGGCGGAGCTAACTATGGCTACACCTTC. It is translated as CASRDVSGGANYGYTF.

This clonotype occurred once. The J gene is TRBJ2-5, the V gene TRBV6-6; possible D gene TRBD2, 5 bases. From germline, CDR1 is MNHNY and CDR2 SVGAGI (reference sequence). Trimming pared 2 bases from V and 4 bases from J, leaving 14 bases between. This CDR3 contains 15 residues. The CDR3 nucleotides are TGTGCCAGCAGTTACCAGAAGGACGGAGGAGAGACCCAGTACTTC. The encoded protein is CASSYQKDGGETQYF.

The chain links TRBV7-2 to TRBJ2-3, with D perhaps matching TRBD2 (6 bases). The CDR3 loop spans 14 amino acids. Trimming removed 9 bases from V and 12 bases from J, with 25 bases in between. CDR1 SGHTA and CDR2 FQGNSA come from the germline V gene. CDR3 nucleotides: TGTGCCAGAACCGCTGGAGGGGCCCGGCCTACTCAGTATTTT. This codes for CARTAGGARPTQYF.

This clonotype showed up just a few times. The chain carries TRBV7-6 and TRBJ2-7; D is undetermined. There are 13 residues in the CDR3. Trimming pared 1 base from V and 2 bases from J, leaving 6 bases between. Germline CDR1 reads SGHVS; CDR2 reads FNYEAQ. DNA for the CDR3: TGTGCCAGCAGCTTAGAATCCACCTACGAGCAGTACTTC. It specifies CASSLESTYEQYF.

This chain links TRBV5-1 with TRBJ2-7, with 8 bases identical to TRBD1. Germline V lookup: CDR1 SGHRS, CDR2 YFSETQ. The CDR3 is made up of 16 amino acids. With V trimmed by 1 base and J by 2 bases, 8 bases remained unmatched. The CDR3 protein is CASSLFSGQGPYEQYF. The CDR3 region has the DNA TGCGCCAGCAGCTTGTTTTCTGGACAGGGACCCTACGAGCAGTACTTC.

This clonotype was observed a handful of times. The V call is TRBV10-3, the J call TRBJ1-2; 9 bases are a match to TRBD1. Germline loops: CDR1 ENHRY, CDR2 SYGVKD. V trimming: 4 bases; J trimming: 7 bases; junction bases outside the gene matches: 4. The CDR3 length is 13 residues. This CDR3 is CAISGTGGGGYTF. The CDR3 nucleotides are TGTGCCATCAGTGGAACAGGGGGCGGTGGCTACACCTTC.

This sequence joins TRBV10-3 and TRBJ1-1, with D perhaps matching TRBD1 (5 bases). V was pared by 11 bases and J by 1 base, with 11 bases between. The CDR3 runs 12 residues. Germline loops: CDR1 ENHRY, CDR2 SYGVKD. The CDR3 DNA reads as TGTGCCTCATGGACACAGAACACTGAAGCTTTCTTT. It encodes CASWTQNTEAFF.

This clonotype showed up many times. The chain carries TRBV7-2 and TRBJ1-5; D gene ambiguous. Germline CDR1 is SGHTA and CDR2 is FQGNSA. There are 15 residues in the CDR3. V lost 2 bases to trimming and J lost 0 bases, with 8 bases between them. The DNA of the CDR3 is TGTGCCAGCAGCTTACACAGAATTAGCAATCAGCCCCAGCATTTT. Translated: CASSLHRISNQPQHF.